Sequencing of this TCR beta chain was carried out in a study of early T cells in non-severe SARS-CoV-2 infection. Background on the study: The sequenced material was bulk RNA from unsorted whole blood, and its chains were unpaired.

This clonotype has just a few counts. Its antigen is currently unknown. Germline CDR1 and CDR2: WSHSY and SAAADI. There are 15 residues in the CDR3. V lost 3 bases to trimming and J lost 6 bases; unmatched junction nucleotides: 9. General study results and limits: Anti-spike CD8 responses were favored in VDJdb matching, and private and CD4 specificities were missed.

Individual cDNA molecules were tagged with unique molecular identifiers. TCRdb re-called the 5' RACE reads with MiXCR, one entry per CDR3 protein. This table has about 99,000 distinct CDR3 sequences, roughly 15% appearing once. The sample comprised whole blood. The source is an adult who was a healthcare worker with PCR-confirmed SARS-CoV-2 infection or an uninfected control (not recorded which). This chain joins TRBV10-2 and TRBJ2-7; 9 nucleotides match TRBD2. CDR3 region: CASSDHTAGGREQYF. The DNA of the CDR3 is TGCGCCAGCAGTGACCACACAGCGGGAGGACGCGAGCAGTACTTC.